A single sample is the source of the 30 T cell receptor beta chains below, sequenced in a study of T cell changes during pregnancy in multiple sclerosis. Sequencing used immunoSEQ multiplex PCR; TCRdb keeps in-frame clones, though not all of them. The data show around 95,000 clones, approximately 92% seen once. The specimen was peripheral blood, collected after pregnancy. These receptors originate from a female donor with multiple sclerosis, enrolled in a pregnancy study.

V gene TRBV19 combines with J gene TRBJ1-2; D might be TRBD1 (5 bases). V lost 5 bases, J lost 10 bases, and 17 bases lay in between. Germline V gives CDR1 LNHDA, CDR2 SQIVND (reference sequence). CDR3 length: 13 residues. DNA for the CDR3: TGTGCCAGTAGTTGGGACTCAAAAGGCGTCTACACCTTC. Translated: CASSWDSKGVYTF.

The chain joins TRBV10-3 to TRBJ1-1; possible D gene TRBD1, 5 bases. The CDR3 is 14 amino acids. Germline CDR1 and CDR2: ENHRY and SYGVKD. V was trimmed by 7 bases and J by 5 bases, leaving 17 bases between them. The CDR3 protein is CAIMPGLFGTEAFF. CDR3 sequence (DNA): TGTGCCATCATGCCAGGGTTGTTTGGTACTGAAGCTTTCTTT.

CDR3 bases: TGTGCCAGCAGTGAAGGGCAGGTACCTTACAATGAGCAGTTCTTC. Protein sequence: CASSEGQVPYNEQFF. The chain employs TRBV2 and TRBJ2-1; D unclear. V was shortened by 1 base and J by 4 bases, with 11 bases between the two germline ends. The germline CDR1 and CDR2 sequences are SNHLY and FYNNEI. The CDR3 length is 15 residues.

V usage is TRBV6-1 and J usage is TRBJ2-5; 7 bases are shared with TRBD1. V lost 2 bases to trimming and J lost 5 bases; unmatched junction nucleotides: 8. The CDR3 is made up of 15 amino acids. CDR1 and CDR2 (germline): MNHNS, SASEGT. In nucleotides, the CDR3 is TGTGCCAGCAGTGAAAAAACAGGGGAATGGGAGACCCAGTACTTC. Protein product: CASSEKTGEWETQYF.

This rearrangement joins TRBV19 to TRBJ2-1; possibly TRBD1 for D (6 bases). Germline lookup yields CDR1 LNHDA and CDR2 SQIVND (reference sequence). The CDR3 loop spans 14 amino acids. V was pared by 7 bases and J by 12 bases, with 22 bases between. In nucleotides, the CDR3 is TGTGCCAGTACCCCCAACTACCACAGGGCAGGGCAGTTCTTC. Translation gives CASTPNYHRAGQFF.

The genes are TRBV29-1 and TRBJ1-2, with a weak D call TRBD1 (6 bases). Germline V gives CDR1 SQVTM, CDR2 ANQGSEA. CDR3 size: 16 residues. V was shortened by 4 bases and J by 0 bases, with 18 bases between the two germline ends. CDR3 sequence (DNA): TGCAGCGTTGGGGGGGGCGCCCGGTTCGCTAACTATGGCTACACCTTC. This translates into CSVGGGARFANYGYTF.

This chain joins TRBV27 and TRBJ2-7; D gene uncertain. V shed 4 bases and J shed 7 bases, with 14 bases lying between them. CDR1 and CDR2 (germline): MNHEY, SMNVEV (reference sequence). The CDR3 totals 13 residues. CDR3 in DNA: TGTGCCAGCAGTTCCGTGATTGCGAGTGAGCAGTACTTC. Translated, it gives CASSSVIASEQYF.

Only one count was recorded for this clone. V and J are TRBV7-6 and TRBJ2-5; the match to TRBD2 covers 11 bases. The CDR3 is made up of 16 amino acids. The junction had 6 bases not matched to a gene; V was cut back by 5 bases and J by 1 base. Germline CDR1 reads SGHVS; CDR2 reads FNYEAQ. The CDR3 loop is CASSPASGGTQETQYF. The DNA for the CDR3 is TGTGCCAGCAGCCCCGCTAGCGGGGGGACCCAAGAGACCCAGTACTTC.

The rearrangement uses TRBV19 and TRBJ1-6, with 9 positions matching TRBD1. With V trimmed by 3 bases and J by 7 bases, 4 bases remained unmatched. This CDR3 comprises 15 residues. Germline CDR1 LNHDA, CDR2 SQIVND (reference sequence). The CDR3 sequence is CASSMGQGANSPLHF. The CDR3 DNA reads as TGTGCCAGTAGTATGGGACAGGGTGCCAATTCACCCCTCCACTTT.

This clone was observed a single time. The rearrangement uses TRBV20-1 and TRBJ1-1, with 8 bases fitting TRBD1. The CDR3 runs 11 residues. Germline loops: CDR1 DFQATT, CDR2 SNEGSKA (reference sequence). Germline trimming cut 6 bases from V and 7 bases from J; bases unmatched to any gene: 4. The CDR3 region has the DNA TGCAGTGCCCTAGGGACAGGTGAAGCTTTCTTT. Its protein product is CSALGTGEAFF.

The rearrangement links TRBV6-6 to TRBJ2-2; weak D call: TRBD2 (6 bases). The CDR3 contains 16 residues. Germline-derived CDR1 and CDR2 are MNHNY and SVGAGI (reference sequence). The ends were cut back, 4 bases at V and 2 bases at J, with 14 bases in the middle. The CDR3 here is CASSSLLAPNTGELFF. The CDR3 DNA reads as TGTGCCAGCAGTTCGCTACTAGCCCCAAACACCGGGGAGCTGTTTTTT.

This clone was recorded a few times. The chain has TRBV5-4 and TRBJ1-1; 8 bases line up with TRBD1. The trim removed 1 base at V and 5 bases at J, leaving 13 bases unmatched. The CDR3 is 17 amino acids. CDR1 is SGHNT, CDR2 YYREEE, per germline (reference sequence). The CDR3 nucleotides read TGTGCCAGCAGCTTGAAAGCCCTGCAGGGGGCTGAGACTGAAGCTTTCTTT. This codes for CASSLKALQGAETEAFF.

The V gene is TRBV30, the J gene TRBJ1-4, with 8 positions matching TRBD1. Germline CDR1 is GTSNPN and CDR2 is SVGIG (reference sequence). J lost 8 bases, V lost 2 bases, and 10 bases had no gene match. The CDR3 has 15 amino acids. Here the CDR3 reads CAWSSPAGGSEKLFF. CDR3 bases: TGTGCCTGGAGTAGTCCGGCAGGGGGCAGCGAAAAACTGTTTTTT.

J is TRBJ2-7 and V is TRBV7-6; maybe TRBD1 (6 bases). The CDR3 loop spans 15 amino acids. The V end lost 5 bases, the J end lost 2 bases, and 16 bases lay between the germline ends. CDR1 is SGHVS, CDR2 FNYEAQ, per germline. CDR3 nucleotides: TGTGCCAGCAGCCCAGGGGTGGGGCAGACCTACGAGCAGTACTTC. The encoded protein is CASSPGVGQTYEQYF.

J is TRBJ2-3 and V is TRBV5-1; weak D call: TRBD1 (6 bases). In germline, CDR1 is SGHRS, CDR2 YFSETQ. Deletions cut 4 bases from V and 4 bases from J, with 10 bases between. The length of the CDR3 is 13 residues. CDR3: CASSVQGPDTQYF. The CDR3 bases are TGCGCCAGCAGCGTACAGGGTCCAGATACGCAGTATTTT.

The V gene is TRBV28, the J gene TRBJ2-1, with 9 nucleotides matching TRBD2. V trimming: 6 bases; J trimming: 6 bases; junction bases outside the gene matches: 6. Looked up from germline, CDR1 is MDHEN and CDR2 is SYDVKM. This CDR3 region has 14 residues. The DNA of the CDR3 is TGTGCCAGCAGACTAGCGGGTGGAATCAATGAGCAGTTCTTC. Its protein is CASRLAGGINEQFF.

The genes are TRBV7-8 and TRBJ2-7; 7 bases are shared with TRBD2. The CDR3 length is 13 residues. With 7 bases clipped from V and 5 bases from J, the junction kept 8 bases outside the gene matches. The germline CDR1 and CDR2 sequences are SGHVS and FQNEAQ. DNA of the CDR3: TGTGCCAGCAATAGGGGAGGGCTCAACGAGCAGTACTTC. It is translated as CASNRGGLNEQYF.

The rearrangement links TRBV7-6 to TRBJ2-5; 12 bases align to TRBD2. This CDR3 has 13 amino acids. CDR1 and CDR2 (germline): SGHVS, FNYEAQ. Trimming cost V 9 bases and J 6 bases; bases outside gene matches: 5. CDR3 DNA sequence: TGTGCCAGTTCTAGCGGGGGGGTAAAGACCCAGTACTTC. It encodes CASSSGGVKTQYF.

The chain employs TRBV6-6 and TRBJ2-7, with TRBD1 matching over 9 bases. Germline lookup yields CDR1 MNHNY and CDR2 SVGAGI (reference sequence). Losses at the gene ends were 5 bases for V and 3 bases for J; bases not matched to a gene: 5. CDR3 size: 14 residues. CDR3 in amino acids: CASSPAGQGYEQYF. The CDR3 DNA reads as TGTGCCAGCAGTCCGGCGGGACAGGGCTACGAGCAGTACTTC.

The genes are TRBV7-9 and TRBJ1-1, with D possibly matching TRBD1 (5 bases). CDR1 is SEHNR, CDR2 FQNEAQ, per germline (reference sequence). The CDR3 sequence is 15 residues long. V was trimmed by 2 bases and J by 1 base, leaving 11 bases between them. The CDR3 coding sequence is TGTGCCAGCAGCTTATTCGGGGGTGAGAACACTGAAGCTTTCTTT. It is translated as CASSLFGGENTEAFF. Together with reference TRBV7-9 and TRBJ1-1, the CDR3 gives the full variable domain: DTGVSQNPRHKITKRGQNVTFRCDPISEHNRLYWYRQTLGQGPEFLTYFQNEAQLEKSRLLSDRFSAERPKGSFSTLEIQRTEQGDSAMYLCASSLFGGENTEAFFGQGTRLTVV.

CDR3 DNA: TGCGCCAGCAGCCTACGGACAGAAGAGACCCAGTACTTC. Translated: CASSLRTEETQYF. This chain joins TRBV5-1 and TRBJ2-5; perhaps TRBD1 as D (6 bases). The V and J ends lost 4 bases and 3 bases respectively, with 10 bases between them. The CDR3 is 13 amino acids. Germline V gives CDR1 SGHRS, CDR2 YFSETQ.

The V call is TRBV7-3, the J call TRBJ2-3; D uncertain. Germline CDR1 is SGHTA and CDR2 is FQGTGA. Trimming took 2 bases from V and 5 from J, leaving 11 bases between them. The CDR3 length is 14 residues. Here the CDR3 DNA reads TGTGCCAGCAGCTTAGCCAAAACGGGAGATACGCAGTATTTT. This translates into CASSLAKTGDTQYF.

This rearrangement joins TRBV30 to TRBJ2-3, with 9 bases matching TRBD2. Losses at the gene ends were 1 base for V and 0 bases for J; bases not matched to a gene: 17. Germline assignment: CDR1 GTSNPN and CDR2 SVGIG (reference sequence). The CDR3 runs to 20 residues. CDR3 sequence (DNA): TGTGCCTGGAGTGCTACCCGTGGGGCTAGCGGGACCTTTAGCACAGATACGCAGTATTTT. Translated, it gives CAWSATRGASGTFSTDTQYF. Based on the CDR3 plus reference TRBV30 and TRBJ2-3, the full variable domain is SQTIHQWPATLVQPVGSPLSLECTVEGTSNPNLYWYRQAAGRGLQLLFYSVGIGQISSEVPQNLSASRPQDRQFILSSKKLLLSDSGFYLCAWSATRGASGTFSTDTQYFGPGTRLTVL.

This chain connects TRBV7-2 to TRBJ1-5, with a tentative D call TRBD1 (5 bases). The V gene lost 5 bases and the J gene lost 2 bases, with 13 bases spanning the gap. This CDR3 has 15 amino acids. CDR1 SGHTA and CDR2 FQGNSA come from the germline V gene. The CDR3 region is CASSPSGFGNQPQHF. CDR3 bases: TGTGCCAGCAGCCCTTCAGGGTTCGGCAATCAGCCCCAGCATTTT.

The rearrangement joins TRBV28 to TRBJ2-7; 9 bases align to TRBD2. V lost 4 bases to trimming and J lost 8 bases; unmatched junction nucleotides: 12. There are 15 residues in the CDR3. Germline V gives CDR1 MDHEN, CDR2 SYDVKM. This CDR3 is CASSYPLAGVIKQYF. The CDR3 region has the DNA TGTGCCAGCAGTTACCCTTTAGCGGGGGTTATCAAGCAGTACTTC.

This chain connects TRBV7-3 to TRBJ2-1, with D perhaps TRBD2 (6 bases). V gave up 8 bases and J gave up 9 bases, with 20 bases separating them. This CDR3 region has 14 residues. Germline-derived CDR1 and CDR2 are SGHTA and FQGTGA. The CDR3 nucleotides read TGTGCCAGCGGGAAAAACGGGGGTTCGAGTGAGCAGTTCTTC. Translating gives CASGKNGGSSEQFF. Looking up the rest from reference TRBV7-3 and TRBJ2-1 gives the full variable domain: GAGVSQTPSNKVTEKGKYVELRCDPISGHTALYWYRQSLGQGPEFLIYFQGTGAADDSGLPNDRFFAVRPEGSVSTLKIQRTERGDSAVYLCASGKNGGSSEQFFGPGTRLTVL.

The rearrangement links TRBV30 to TRBJ1-1; unclear D gene. CDR1 and CDR2 from the germline V gene are GTSNPN and SVGIG (reference sequence). The V and J ends lost 3 bases and 0 bases respectively, with 8 bases between them. The CDR3 sequence is 13 residues long. CDR3 protein: CAWSRLLNTEAFF. The CDR3 nucleotides are TGTGCCTGGAGCCGACTCCTGAACACTGAAGCTTTCTTT.

The chain couples TRBV11-2 to TRBJ1-4; 9 bases match TRBD1. This CDR3 comprises 15 residues. Germline V gives CDR1 SGHAT, CDR2 FQNNGV. The V gene end was trimmed by 2 bases and the J gene end by 8 bases; junction bases not matched to a gene: 6. CDR3 in DNA: TGTGCCAGCAGCTTAAGGGGACAGGGTTTGGAAAAACTGTTTTTT. It specifies CASSLRGQGLEKLFF.

V usage is TRBV9 and J usage is TRBJ2-2; 9 nucleotides line up with TRBD2. Trimming cost V 0 bases and J 7 bases; bases outside gene matches: 4. Germline V gene sequence: CDR1 SGDLS, CDR2 YYNGEE. This CDR3 is 15 amino acids long. The CDR3 reads CASSVEAGGRGELFF. For the CDR3, the DNA is TGTGCCAGCAGCGTAGAGGCGGGAGGGCGCGGGGAGCTGTTTTTT.

The gene calls are TRBV7-9 and TRBJ2-7; tentative D call: TRBD2 (5 bases). V lost 4 bases to trimming and J lost 0 bases, with 16 bases between them. The length of the CDR3 is 16 residues. Germline CDR1 is SEHNR and CDR2 is FQNEAQ (reference sequence). CDR3 sequence reads: CASSYLGSAYSYEQYF. The CDR3 region has the DNA TGTGCCAGCAGCTACCTGGGTAGCGCCTACTCCTACGAGCAGTACTTC.